This T cell receptor beta chain was retrieved from a study of T cells in women clearing cervical HPV infection. Regarding this clone: Its antigen remains unknown. The CDR3 extends 3 residues past the end of the read, so its final part is completed from the germline J gene.

Each participant carried one incident cervical HPV16 infection only. Points from the study as a whole: TRBV6-7 abundance was lower in cases than controls (approximately 0.11% versus 0.16%).

CDR3 length equals 19 residues. CDR1 and CDR2 (germline): GTSNPN, SVGIG (reference sequence). V lost 2 bases to trimming and J lost 4 bases; unmatched junction nucleotides: 20. Some clones are missing from TCRdb's copy, which holds only in-frame ones; the method was immunoSEQ multiplex PCR. The sample features fewer than 40,000 clones, with under 7% in its top ten. The chain links TRBV30 to TRBJ2-7, with 10 nucleotides matching TRBD2. This clonotype was sampled from a woman aged 18 to 69 with a cervical HPV16 infection that either progressed to CIN3+ or cleared (not recorded which). Sequenced: blood buffy coat. CDR3 sequence reads: CAWSQPWLAGDRFWYEQYF. CDR3 DNA (partial): TGTGCCTGGAGTCAACCGTGGCTAGCGGGAGACCGTTTTTGGTACGAG. Complete variable domain (other parts from reference TRBV30 and TRBJ2-7): SQTIHQWPATLVQPVGSPLSLECTVEGTSNPNLYWYRQAAGRGLQLLFYSVGIGQISSEVPQNLSASRPQDRQFILSSKKLLLSDSGFYLCAWSQPWLAGDRFWYEQYFGPGTRLTVT.